This TCR beta chain was captured by sequencing in a study of blood T cell repertoires in COVID-19. Study at large: Sources were T cells, B-cell-depleted T cells, or PBMCs; the material itself was cDNA or gDNA.

Here immunoSEQ multiplex PCR was the method, and the copy in TCRdb shows in-frame clones only, minus some. Here the sample spans about 160,000 clones, approximately 90% being singletons. This CDR3 comprises 16 residues. Sequencing was done on a sample of peripheral blood. V is TRBV21-1 and J is TRBJ2-1; the listed D gene, TRBD2, was not tested against the DNA. TRBV21-1 is listed as a pseudogene. The sequence came from a man between 18 and 29 years old with acute or convalescent COVID-19. The CDR3 region has the DNA TGTGCCAGCAGCAAAACAGAAGCGGGGTTCTACAATGAGCAGTTCTTC. Translation gives CASSKTEAGFYNEQFF.